This T cell receptor beta chain was sequenced for a study of regulatory T cells in long-lasting Graves disease. Study as a whole: Graves' patients diagnosed newly had used antithyroid drugs under 3 months. Study results and caveats: Those with persistent Graves' had less TCR diversity than newly diagnosed patients. Small sample size may have lowered accuracy.

This sample's time point: newly diagnosed GD, antithyroid drugs for less than 3 months. Construction of the TCR library relied on RNA isolated from PBMCs. For TCR beta, libraries came from iRepertoire HTBI primers and Arm-PCR of CDR3 regions. In the source study's methods: Across the samples, identification revealed approximately 66 TRBV and 15 or so TRBJ segments. TCRdb passed the multiplex PCR reads through MiXCR, listing each CDR3 protein once. The V and J calls and clone size are TCRdb's, not the authors'. The table has about 400,000 distinct CDR3 sequences, less than 20% seen once. In germline, CDR1 is SEHNR, CDR2 FQNEAQ (reference sequence). The CDR3 length is 13 residues. With 3 bases removed from V and 3 bases from J, the gap between germline ends came to 9 bases. This clonotype was recorded at least ten times. The antigen remains unidentified.

This TCR came from a female donor with Graves disease. Sample: peripheral blood mononuclear cells (PBMCs), taken at new diagnosis, from a patient treated with antithyroid drugs. The rearrangement uses TRBV7-9 and TRBJ2-7; D is ambiguous. As DNA, the CDR3 is TGTGCCAGCAGCTTCGGACGGAGCTACGAGCAGTACTTC. It is translated as CASSFGRSYEQYF.